The 23 T cell receptor beta chains reported below all come from one sample, sequenced in a study of blood T cell repertoires in COVID-19. Libraries were prepared by immunoSEQ multiplex PCR; TCRdb keeps only in-frame clonotypes and omits some of them. The table shows around 42,000 clones, with around 89% occurring only once. Material for sequencing was peripheral blood. These receptors were obtained from a man in his thirties or forties with active or convalescent COVID-19.

The chain is built from TRBV5-4 and TRBJ2-4; 7 positions match TRBD2. V gave up 4 bases and J gave up 4 bases; unmatched junction bases: 14. The CDR3 loop spans 17 amino acids. Germline CDR1 and CDR2: SGHNT and YYREEE (reference sequence). In DNA form, the CDR3 reads TGTGCCAGCAGCCATCCCACAGCAGGGCGGGGGAAAAACATTCAGTACTTC. As protein: CASSHPTAGRGKNIQYF.

V is TRBV3-1 (or the pseudogene TRBV3-2) and J is TRBJ2-7, with 12 bases matching TRBD2. Germline V gene lookup returns CDR1 LGHDT and CDR2 YNNKEL (reference sequence). The CDR3 runs 16 residues. The trim removed 4 bases at V and 2 bases at J, leaving 6 bases unmatched. CDR3 sequence: CASSPGLAGTAYEQYF. The DNA of the CDR3 is TGTGCCAGCAGCCCCGGACTAGCGGGGACCGCCTACGAGCAGTACTTC.

This clone has a handful of counts. This sequence joins TRBV4-1 and TRBJ2-7; TRBD2 aligns across 7 bases. The germline CDR1 and CDR2 sequences are MGHRA and YSYEKL. With 3 bases clipped from V and 1 base from J, the junction kept 6 bases outside the gene matches. The CDR3 length is 15 residues. In DNA, the CDR3 is TGCGCCAGCAGCCAGGGTAGCGGGCCTTCCTACGAGCAGTACTTC. Its protein is CASSQGSGPSYEQYF.

The chain uses TRBV7-9 and TRBJ2-5, with D perhaps TRBD1 (8 bases). The CDR3 consists of 15 residues. Germline V CDR1 and CDR2: SEHNR, FQNEAQ (reference sequence). Trimming removed 4 bases from V and 5 bases from J, with 17 bases in between. The CDR3 region is CASSSRQGRGETQYF. Written as DNA, the CDR3 is TGTGCCAGCAGCTCCCGACAGGGGAGGGGGGAGACCCAGTACTTC.

This rearrangement joins TRBV6-5 to TRBJ1-2, with 7 bases that match TRBD1. The V segment lost 6 bases and the J segment 3 bases; nucleotides outside the gene matches: 4. The CDR3 contains 13 residues. Germline V gene lookup returns CDR1 MNHEY and CDR2 SVGAGI. The CDR3 loop reads CASSTDRDYGYTF. The DNA for the CDR3 is TGTGCCAGCAGCACCGACAGGGACTATGGCTACACCTTC.

This chain uses TRBV3-1 (or the pseudogene TRBV3-2) with TRBJ1-5; 8 bases agree with TRBD1. The V gene end was trimmed by 2 bases and the J gene end by 6 bases; junction bases not matched to a gene: 3. The CDR3 is 14 amino acids. Germline V lookup: CDR1 LGHDT, CDR2 YNNKEL (reference sequence). The CDR3, as DNA: TGTGCCAGCAGCCAACGGACAGGGAGTCAGCCCCAGCATTTT. As protein: CASSQRTGSQPQHF.

The chain carries TRBV19 and TRBJ1-1; D remains unclear. CDR1 is LNHDA and CDR2 is SQIVND in the germline V gene (reference sequence). This CDR3 has 14 residues. V lost 5 bases to trimming and J lost 1 base, with 11 bases between them. CDR3 sequence: CASSYSGRNTEAFF. In DNA, the CDR3 is TGTGCCAGTAGTTATTCGGGGAGGAACACTGAAGCTTTCTTT.

The CDR3 sequence is CASSFGAGRAETQYF. The CDR3 DNA follows: TGTGCCAGCAGCTTTGGGGCGGGGCGGGCAGAGACCCAGTACTTC. The V call is TRBV7-9, the J call TRBJ2-5; a weak D match, TRBD2 (6 bases). CDR3 length: 15 amino acids. Trimming removed 3 bases at V and 4 bases at J, with 15 bases between. Germline CDR1 SEHNR, CDR2 FQNEAQ (reference sequence).

V is TRBV5-4 and J is TRBJ2-2; D possibly corresponds to TRBD2 (5 bases). CDR3 size: 16 residues. Looked up from germline, CDR1 is SGHNT and CDR2 is YYREEE (reference sequence). Trimming shortened V by 0 bases and J by 0 bases, and 9 bases separated the two germline ends. CDR3 nucleotides: TGTGCCAGCAGCTTGGCGGGCGGGTCGAACACCGGGGAGCTGTTTTTT. The encoded protein is CASSLAGGSNTGELFF.

The rearrangement joins TRBV9 to TRBJ2-2, with TRBD1 as a possible D gene (5 bases). Trimming cost V 3 bases and J 6 bases, with 18 bases left between them. Germline V gene data show CDR1 as SGDLS and CDR2 as YYNGEE. The CDR3 has 16 amino acids. The CDR3 here is CASSDKTAVMAGELFF. In DNA form, the CDR3 reads TGTGCCAGCAGCGACAAGACAGCCGTCATGGCCGGGGAGCTGTTTTTT.

The chain combines TRBV19 with TRBJ1-2; tentatively, D is TRBD1 (6 bases). Germline V CDR1 and CDR2: LNHDA, SQIVND (reference sequence). Trimming removed 6 bases from V and 4 bases from J, with 12 bases in between. The CDR3 length is 13 residues. The CDR3 reads CASSRQGIYGYTF. The CDR3 DNA follows: TGTGCCAGTAGCCGTCAGGGGATCTATGGCTACACCTTC.

This clone was seen more than once but under ten times. This chain links TRBV5-6 with TRBJ1-2, with D possibly matching TRBD1 (5 bases). The CDR3 loop spans 13 amino acids. Germline V lookup: CDR1 SGHDT, CDR2 YYEEEE. V lost 3 bases and J lost 7, with 13 bases in between. The CDR3 bases are TGTGCCAGCAGCTCCGGGGGAGGTTGTGGCTACACCTTC. Its translation is CASSSGGGCGYTF.

This chain connects TRBV20-1 to TRBJ2-1, with D maybe TRBD2 (5 bases). Germline CDR1 reads DFQATT; CDR2 reads SNEGSKA (reference sequence). Trimming pared 3 bases from V and 5 bases from J, leaving 8 bases between. The CDR3 consists of 12 residues. The CDR3 bases are TGCAGTGCTAGTCGGGATAACAATGAGCAGTTCTTC. Protein: CSASRDNNEQFF.

The J gene is TRBJ2-7, the V gene TRBV20-1; the D gene is possibly TRBD1 (6 bases). The germline V and J ends were trimmed by 5 bases and 6 bases, with 11 bases remaining between them. The CDR3 contains 11 residues. CDR1 is DFQATT and CDR2 is SNEGSKA in the germline V gene (reference sequence). Written as DNA, the CDR3 is TGCAGTGCTGCTTGGGGGCTCGAGCAGTACGTC. Protein product: CSAAWGLEQYV.

V gene TRBV11-2 combines with J gene TRBJ2-1; 13 nucleotides align to TRBD2. The J segment lost 5 bases and the V segment lost 4 bases, leaving 8 bases of the junction unmatched. CDR3 length equals 17 residues. Per germline, CDR1 SGHAT and CDR2 FQNNGV. In nucleotides, the CDR3 is TGTGCCAGCAGCTCCGGGACTAGCGGGGCCCGTAACAATGAGCAGTTCTTC. This translates into CASSSGTSGARNNEQFF. The complete variable domain, with remaining parts taken from reference TRBV11-2 and TRBJ2-1, reads EAGVAQSPRYKIIEKRQSVAFWCNPISGHATLYWYQQILGQGPKLLIQFQNNGVVDDSQLPKDRFSAERLKGVDSTLKIQPAKLEDSAVYLCASSSGTSGARNNEQFFGPGTRLTVL.

The rearrangement joins TRBV7-3 to TRBJ1-6, with D maybe TRBD1 (6 bases). The germline V gene encodes CDR1 SGHTA and CDR2 FQGTGA. V lost 1 base, J lost 7 bases, and 11 bases lay in between. The CDR3 is made up of 15 amino acids. The chain's CDR3 is CASSLSVQGNSPLHF. CDR3 bases: TGTGCCAGCAGCTTAAGTGTACAGGGAAATTCACCCCTCCACTTT.

The rearrangement links TRBV5-4 to TRBJ2-2; 13 bases map to TRBD2. The CDR3 totals 16 residues. Germline lookup yields CDR1 SGHNT and CDR2 YYREEE (reference sequence). After removal of 3 bases from V and 7 bases from J, the junction contained 6 bases not matched to a gene. Written as DNA, the CDR3 is TGTGCCAGCAGCTCGATGACTAGCGGGGGGATCGGGGAGCTGTTTTTT. Translation: CASSSMTSGGIGELFF.

This clone occurred once. The V call is TRBV5-1, the J call TRBJ1-4, with 11 bases matching TRBD1. V trimming: 2 bases; J trimming: 3 bases; junction bases outside the gene matches: 9. CDR3 size: 18 residues. Germline V gene data show CDR1 as SGHRS and CDR2 as YFSETQ. The CDR3: CASSFEVGTGGSNEKLFF. CDR3 nucleotide sequence: TGCGCCAGCAGCTTCGAGGTCGGGACAGGGGGGTCTAATGAAAAACTGTTTTTT.

The rearrangement joins TRBV6-5 to TRBJ2-7; possibly TRBD2 for D (6 bases). Germline V CDR1 and CDR2: MNHEY, SVGAGI. The CDR3 loop spans 13 amino acids. The germline V and J ends were trimmed by 5 bases and 0 bases, with 8 bases remaining between them. The CDR3 reads CASSREISYEQYF. In DNA, the CDR3 is TGTGCCAGCAGTCGGGAGATCTCCTACGAGCAGTACTTC.

The rearrangement joins TRBV20-1 to TRBJ2-7; 7 nucleotides match TRBD1. Germline CDR1 is DFQATT and CDR2 is SNEGSKA (reference sequence). The ends lost 3 bases at V and 2 bases at J; junction bases unmatched: 4. There are 13 residues in the CDR3. In DNA form, the CDR3 reads TGCAGTGCTAGTCGGCAGGGGGCCTACGAGCAGTACTTC. Its protein product is CSASRQGAYEQYF.

This chain links TRBV9 with TRBJ2-1; 7 bases are a match to TRBD1. The CDR3 sequence is 14 residues long. Germline lookup yields CDR1 SGDLS and CDR2 YYNGEE. The J segment lost 5 bases and the V segment lost 0 bases, leaving 2 bases of the junction unmatched. The CDR3 sequence: CASSVGGTDNEQFF. Written as DNA, the CDR3 is TGTGCCAGCAGCGTAGGGGGGACAGACAATGAGCAGTTCTTC.

The V gene is TRBV7-8, the J gene TRBJ1-1; D is undetermined. There are 17 residues in the CDR3. The V end was cut by 2 bases, the J end by 0 bases, with 16 bases between. Germline V gives CDR1 SGHVS, CDR2 FQNEAQ. This CDR3 reads CASSLRAAVSMNTEAFF. CDR3 sequence (DNA): TGTGCCAGCAGCTTAAGAGCGGCAGTCTCTATGAACACTGAAGCTTTCTTT. Using reference TRBV7-8 and TRBJ1-1 for the parts outside the CDR3, the full variable domain is GAGVSQSPRYKVAKRGQDVALRCDPISGHVSLFWYQQALGQGPEFLTYFQNEAQLDKSGLPSDRFFAERPEGSVSTLKIQRTQQEDSAVYLCASSLRAAVSMNTEAFFGQGTRLTVV.

The chain employs TRBV11-2 and TRBJ2-1; D is unresolved. The CDR3 sequence is 13 residues long. The germline V gene has CDR1 SGHAT and CDR2 FQNNGV. Trimming stripped 6 bases from V and 4 bases from J, with 10 bases between. Here the CDR3 reads CASSSREYNEQFF. The CDR3 DNA follows: TGTGCCAGCAGTAGCCGAGAATACAATGAGCAGTTCTTC.